Reported below is one TCR beta chain. The record originates from a study of blood T cell repertoires in COVID-19. Whole-study context: Acute-phase and convalescent COVID-19 samples originated in the United States, Italy and Spain. T cells, B-cell-depleted T cells, or PBMCs supplied cDNA or gDNA.

V lost 6 bases, J lost 5 bases, and 13 bases lay in between. Germline V gives CDR1 SQVTM, CDR2 ANQGSEA. The CDR3 is made up of 12 amino acids. Original data processing: Scientists estimated how many nucleated cells there were by amplifying reference gene primers. The table came from immunoSEQ multiplex PCR; TCRdb's copy has only in-frame clones and leaves some out. The DNA gave D and trimming, while V, J and clone size come from that table. This sample yields 100,000 to 150,000 clones, of which more than 70% are seen a single time; about 9.4% belongs to the top ten. The TCR originated in a man aged 45-60 years with acute or convalescent COVID-19. The V call is TRBV29-1, the J call TRBJ1-1; no clear D gene. Sequencing used peripheral blood. In nucleotides, the CDR3 is TGCAGCGTCAGTCCAGGAGGGACTGAAGCTTTCTTT. It encodes CSVSPGGTEAFF.